The T cell receptor (beta chain) described here comes from a study of blood T cell repertoires in COVID-19. Overall study context: Spain, Italy and the United States supplied samples that represented acute and convalescent COVID-19. T cells, B-cell-depleted T cells, or PBMCs provided the cDNA or gDNA that served as material.

In the source study's methods: Counts of nucleated cells, estimated from reference gene primer amplification, were obtained. Here immunoSEQ multiplex PCR was the method, and the copy in TCRdb shows in-frame clones only, minus some. V, J and clone size were drawn from that table, and D and trimming were deduced from the DNA. The sample lists 200,000 to 250,000 clones, 88% occurring once. With 0 bases removed from V and 7 bases from J, the gap between germline ends came to 12 bases. The CDR3 loop spans 14 amino acids. Germline values: CDR1 MNHEY, CDR2 SVGEGT. Source material: peripheral blood. The sequence derives from a man aged 18 to 29 with active or convalescent COVID-19. The V call is TRBV6-2 or TRBV6-3, the J call TRBJ1-2; a possible D gene is TRBD1 (6 bases). CDR3 coding DNA: TGTGCCAGCAGTTACTCGATGGACAGCGGTGGCTACACCTTC. It specifies CASSYSMDSGGYTF.